This TCR beta chain emerged from a study of shared clonotypes between healthy human individuals. The CDR3 contains 13 residues. Germline V gives CDR1 SGHAT, CDR2 FQNNGV. The V end was cut by 1 base, the J end by 7 bases, with 8 bases between. TCRdb's copy holds only in-frame clones and misses some; the assay was immunoSEQ multiplex PCR. This sample has more than 2 million clones; 85% to 95% occur once, and the top ten carry 0.13%. The chain links TRBV11-2 to TRBJ1-5, with D hard to call. Material for sequencing was naive CD4+ T cells sorted from blood. Subset reported: CD45RA+ positively selected. This clonotype was obtained from a man aged 18 to 35 in good health. The CDR3 region is CASSLGARQPQHF. CDR3 DNA: TGTGCCAGCAGCTTAGGCGCGCGGCAGCCCCAGCATTTT. The variable domain in full, with the rest retrieved from reference TRBV11-2 and TRBJ1-5, is EAGVAQSPRYKIIEKRQSVAFWCNPISGHATLYWYQQILGQGPKLLIQFQNNGVVDDSQLPKDRFSAERLKGVDSTLKIQPAKLEDSAVYLCASSLGARQPQHFGDGTRLSIL.